The text below deals with one TCR beta chain. Its antigen is currently unknown. Germline assignment: CDR1 MNHNY and CDR2 SVGAGI (reference sequence). V trimming: 9 bases; J trimming: 8 bases; junction bases outside the gene matches: 12. The CDR3 has 14 amino acids. Version v3.0 of the immunoSEQ assay ran at survey level. Sequencing was intended to reach about 35,000-50,000 T-cell genomes per sample. Here immunoSEQ multiplex PCR was the method, and the copy in TCRdb shows in-frame clones only, minus some. The sample includes about 28,000 clones, roughly 89% of them seen just once. This sample is part of a study of long-term antiretroviral therapy in people with HIV. Notes on the study in general: Blood draws took place between the mid-2000s and the late 2010s and possibly involved older ART regimens.

The source material was unsorted PBMCs, sampled 1.8 years after starting antiretroviral therapy. The TCR comes from a woman aged 18-29 years with HIV. This rearrangement joins TRBV6-6 to TRBJ1-2, with 10 nucleotides matching TRBD1. CDR3 residues: CASQPGQGIEGYTF. In DNA, the CDR3 is TGTGCCAGTCAACCGGGACAGGGGATAGAAGGCTACACCTTC.